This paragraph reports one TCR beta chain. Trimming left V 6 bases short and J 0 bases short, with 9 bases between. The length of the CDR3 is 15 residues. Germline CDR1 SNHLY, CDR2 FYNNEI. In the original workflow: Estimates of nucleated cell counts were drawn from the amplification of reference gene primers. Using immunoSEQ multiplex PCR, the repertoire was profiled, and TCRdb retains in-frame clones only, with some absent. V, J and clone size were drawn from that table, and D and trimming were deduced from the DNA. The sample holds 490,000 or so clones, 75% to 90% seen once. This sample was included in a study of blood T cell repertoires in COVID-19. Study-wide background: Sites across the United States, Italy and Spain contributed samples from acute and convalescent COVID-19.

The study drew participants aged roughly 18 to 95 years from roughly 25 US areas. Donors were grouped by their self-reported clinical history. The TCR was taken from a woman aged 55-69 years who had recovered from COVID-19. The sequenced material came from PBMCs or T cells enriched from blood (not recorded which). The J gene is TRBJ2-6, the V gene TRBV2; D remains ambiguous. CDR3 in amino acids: CASSLSPSGANVLTF. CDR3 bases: TGTGCCAGCAGCCTCTCCCCCTCTGGGGCCAACGTCCTGACTTTC.